Listed here are 26 T cell receptor beta chains from one sample, sequenced in a study of T cells in Graves' hyperthyroidism and ophthalmopathy (dated by TCRdb to between 2018 and 2020). The method behind the library was multiplex PCR. The listed sequencing device is Illumina HiSeq 2000. Amplification of TCR beta CDR3 regions was carried out from RNA transcripts. A first-round RT-PCR of the TCR CDR3 used the HTBI primer set with the Qiagen OneStep RT-PCR kit. TCRdb itself trimmed the public reads at Q25 with fastp, ran MiXCR and retained productive beta chains. CDR3 protein sequences are deduplicated, and each keeps its most common genes and DNA. This sample lists about 690,000 distinct CDR3 sequences; around a sixth were detected once. The top ten clonotypes cover 15% to 17% of the sample. The sequenced material came from blood. The source is a man in his fifties with Graves' hyperthyroidism.

The rearrangement uses TRBV6-5 and TRBJ1-2; D is possibly TRBD1 (6 bases). V dropped 4 bases and J dropped 6 bases, with 15 bases sitting between them. Germline CDR1 is MNHEY and CDR2 is SVGAGI. The CDR3 is 14 amino acids. DNA of the CDR3: TGTGCCAGCAGTTCTGTGGTGGGGGGCAATGGCTACACCTTC. The encoded protein is CASSSVVGGNGYTF.

This clonotype was recorded at least ten times. This chain joins TRBV27 and TRBJ2-1, with 11 bases that match TRBD2. This CDR3 has 19 amino acids. Germline loops: CDR1 MNHEY, CDR2 SMNVEV (reference sequence). The V gene end was trimmed by 3 bases and the J gene end by 4 bases; junction bases not matched to a gene: 14. The CDR3 spells CASSFLPGTSGYLYNEQFF. The CDR3 DNA follows: TGTGCCAGCAGTTTCTTACCTGGGACTAGCGGATATTTGTACAATGAGCAGTTCTTC.

The CDR3 region is CASSFTGPSNQPQHF. CDR3 DNA sequence: TGTGCCAGCAGTTTCACCGGGCCTAGCAATCAGCCCCAGCATTTT. The chain couples TRBV12-3 or TRBV12-4 to TRBJ1-5; D call uncertain. V shed 3 bases and J shed 0 bases, with 9 bases lying between them. The CDR3 sequence is 15 residues long.

The chain carries TRBV15 and TRBJ2-7; TRBD2 matches 12 bases. V dropped 5 bases and J dropped 4; count of bases not matched to a gene: 6. This CDR3 is built from 15 residues. CDR1 is LNHNV, CDR2 YYDKDF, per germline (reference sequence). The CDR3 is CATSSRTSGDYEQYF. In nucleotides, the CDR3 is TGTGCCACCAGCTCCCGGACTAGCGGGGATTACGAGCAGTACTTC.

This clonotype was seen repeatedly, ten times or more. This chain uses TRBV6-1 with TRBJ2-5; D remains ambiguous. Germline V CDR1 and CDR2: MNHNS, SASEGT. CDR3 length: 11 amino acids. Between the trimmed V and J ends, which lost 6 bases and 5 bases, there was a span of 7 bases. The CDR3 reads CASRAFETQYF. CDR3 nucleotides: TGTGCCAGCAGGGCGTTTGAGACCCAGTACTTC.

Many counts were recorded for this clonotype. The CDR3 region has the DNA TGTGCCAGCAGTTCTATAGTAGCCTACGAGCAGTACTTC. The encoded protein is CASSSIVAYEQYF. The chain is built from TRBV11-2 and TRBJ2-7; unclear D gene. Germline loops: CDR1 SGHAT, CDR2 FQNNGV. The CDR3 is 13 residues long. The V end was cut by 6 bases, the J end by 2 bases, with 11 bases between.

This clonotype was recorded at least ten times. V is TRBV12-3 or TRBV12-4 and J is TRBJ1-1; D gene unclear. The CDR3 is 15 amino acids. V lost 6 bases, J lost 0 bases, and 14 bases lay in between. The CDR3 DNA is TGTGCCAGCAGCCCCCGCGCATATTTGAACACTGAAGCTTTCTTT. Protein sequence: CASSPRAYLNTEAFF.

The chain couples TRBV2 to TRBJ2-2; possibly TRBD1 or TRBD2 for D (6 bases each). The germline gives CDR1 SNHLY, CDR2 FYNNEI. The CDR3 extends over 15 amino acids. V lost 8 bases to trimming and J lost 7 bases, with 20 bases between them. The CDR3 coding sequence is TGTGCCAGCTGGGGGCCGGGGGCCGCCAGCGGGGAGCTGTTTTTT. This encodes CASWGPGAASGELFF.

In its sample, this clonotype was seen once. V and J are TRBV4-2 and TRBJ2-1, with D unclear. The ends were cut back, 0 bases at V and 9 bases at J, with 15 bases in the middle. CDR1 and CDR2 from the germline V gene are LGHNA and YNFKEQ. This CDR3 spans 15 amino acids. The CDR3 DNA is TGTGCCAGCAGCCAAGATTTAGAGGCCTTAAGTGAGCAGTTCTTC. Translation gives CASSQDLEALSEQFF.

On this clonotype itself: A much bigger clone sits one base away, suggesting this may be a read error. The chain uses TRBV28 and TRBJ2-7, with D perhaps TRBD2 (6 bases). Trimming cost V 7 bases and J 0 bases, with 16 bases left between them. CDR1 is MDHEN, CDR2 SYDVKM, per germline. This CDR3 is 15 amino acids long. The CDR3 sequence: CASTSGGMNSYEQYF. The CDR3 nucleotides are TGTGCCAGCACTTCTGGCGGGATGAACTCCTACGAGCAGTACTTC. The full variable domain, with the rest looked up from reference TRBV28 and TRBJ2-7, is DVKVTQSSRYLVKRTGEKVFLECVQDMDHENMFWYRQDPGLGLRLIYFSYDVKMKEKGDIPEGYSVSREKKERFSLILESASTNQTSMYLCASTSGGMNSYEQYFGPGTRLTVT.

This clonotype was seen repeatedly, ten times or more. J is TRBJ2-5 and V is TRBV10-3, with 10 bases identical to TRBD2. Per the germline V gene, CDR1 is ENHRY and CDR2 is SYGVKD. The CDR3 extends over 18 amino acids. After removal of 0 bases from V and 2 bases from J, the junction contained 9 bases not matched to a gene. The CDR3 here is CAISESWATSGLQETQYF. In DNA, the CDR3 is TGTGCCATCAGTGAGTCGTGGGCGACTAGCGGGCTGCAAGAGACCCAGTACTTC.

This clonotype was seen only a few times. This chain links TRBV2 with TRBJ2-3; D call uncertain. The CDR3 loop spans 13 amino acids. Germline CDR1 SNHLY, CDR2 FYNNEI. Trimming cost V 5 bases and J 2 bases, with 8 bases left between them. This chain's CDR3 is CASSTDATDTQYF. The CDR3 DNA reads TGTGCCAGCAGTACGGACGCCACAGATACGCAGTATTTT.

This clonotype was counted ten times or more. This chain joins TRBV11-2 and TRBJ2-2; D is ambiguous. The CDR3 covers 13 residues. Germline CDR1 is SGHAT and CDR2 is FQNNGV. Trimming removed 1 base from V and 5 bases from J, with 5 bases in between. DNA of the CDR3: TGTGCCAGCAGCTTAGTTCATACCGGGGAGCTGTTTTTT. Translated, it gives CASSLVHTGELFF.

This clonotype occurred many times. V usage is TRBV7-3 and J usage is TRBJ2-5, with 10 bases that match TRBD1. The germline CDR1 and CDR2 sequences are SGHTA and FQGTGA. The CDR3 length is 15 residues. V lost 4 bases to trimming and J lost 4 bases; unmatched junction nucleotides: 6. The CDR3 reads CASSSGGTGVETQYF. CDR3 DNA sequence: TGTGCCAGCAGCTCCGGCGGGACAGGGGTAGAGACCCAGTACTTC.

This clonotype was seen repeatedly, ten times or more. This chain uses TRBV7-8 with TRBJ2-5; D gene unclear. CDR1 is SGHVS, CDR2 FQNEAQ, per germline. The CDR3 has 13 amino acids. Trimming pared 1 base from V and 4 bases from J, leaving 7 bases between. This CDR3 reads CASSLGRSETQYF. The CDR3 region has the DNA TGTGCCAGCAGCTTAGGGAGATCAGAGACCCAGTACTTC.

This clonotype was seen at least ten times. The chain couples TRBV5-4 to TRBJ2-1; TRBD2 aligns across 9 bases. Germline trimming cut 1 base from V and 9 bases from J; bases unmatched to any gene: 11. The CDR3 covers 16 residues. The germline gives CDR1 SGHNT, CDR2 YYREEE (reference sequence). In DNA form, the CDR3 reads TGTGCCAGCAGCTTGCCCGGGACTAGCATAAGCAGTGAGCAGTTCTTC. The encoded protein is CASSLPGTSISSEQFF.

In its sample, this clonotype was seen many times. The V and J genes are TRBV12-3 or TRBV12-4 and TRBJ2-1; D might be TRBD2 (6 bases). V was trimmed by 7 bases and J by 0 bases, leaving 13 bases between them. This CDR3 is built from 15 residues. The DNA for the CDR3 is TGTGCCAGCACCGATCTAGCGCCCTCCTACAATGAGCAGTTCTTC. The encoded protein is CASTDLAPSYNEQFF.

The chain links TRBV2 to TRBJ2-5; D is perhaps TRBD2 (5 bases). V was clipped by 7 bases and J by 5 bases, with 14 bases between them. Germline assignment: CDR1 SNHLY and CDR2 FYNNEI. The CDR3 is made up of 13 amino acids. The CDR3 DNA sequence: TGTGCCAGCACGGTCCGGGAAATGGAGACCCAGTACTTC. It codes for CASTVREMETQYF. The whole variable domain, remainder taken from reference TRBV2 and TRBJ2-5, is EPEVTQTPSHQVTQMGQEVILRCVPISNHLYFYWYRQILGQKVEFLVSFYNNEISEKSEIFDDQFSVERPDGSNFTLKIRSTKLEDSAMYFCASTVREMETQYFGPGTRLLVL.

This clonotype was picked up a small number of times. The rearrangement links TRBV24-1 to TRBJ1-5, with 7 nucleotides matching TRBD1. The CDR3 is 13 amino acids. The trim removed 5 bases at V and 4 bases at J, leaving 1 base unmatched. The germline V gene encodes CDR1 KGHDR and CDR2 SFDVKD. CDR3 amino acids: CATSAGGNQPQHF. The CDR3 coding sequence is TGTGCCACCAGTGCAGGGGGGAATCAGCCCCAGCATTTT.

The rearrangement uses TRBV7-9 and TRBJ2-5; no firm D call. Trimming removed 5 bases at V and 0 bases at J, with 13 bases between. The CDR3 spans 15 residues. Looked up from germline, CDR1 is SEHNR and CDR2 is FQNEAQ (reference sequence). CDR3 bases: TGTGCCAGCAGCACCGTACTACATTACCAAGAGACCCAGTACTTC. This codes for CASSTVLHYQETQYF.

This clonotype was detected a few times. The chain couples TRBV7-9 to TRBJ2-1; D not certain. The germline V gene has CDR1 SEHNR and CDR2 FQNEAQ (reference sequence). Trimming took 2 bases from V and 8 from J, leaving 7 bases between them. This CDR3 has 12 amino acids. CDR3 amino acids: CASSLKRDEQFF. In DNA, the CDR3 is TGTGCCAGCAGCTTAAAACGGGATGAGCAGTTCTTC.

This clonotype was counted between two and nine times. This likely comes from a read error, as the CDR3 has no conserved phenylalanine or tryptophan at its end. The chain joins TRBV7-9 to TRBJ1-1; D uncertain. Germline V gene sequence: CDR1 SEHNR, CDR2 FQNEAQ (reference sequence). This CDR3 spans 14 amino acids. V lost 1 base and J lost 1, with 7 bases in between. The CDR3 region has the DNA TGTGCCAGCAGCTTAGGCCAGAGGAACACTGAAGCTTTCCTT. This encodes CASSLGQRNTEAFL.

This clonotype was recorded many times. The V and J genes are TRBV2 and TRBJ2-2; D is unresolved. Germline CDR1 SNHLY, CDR2 FYNNEI. The CDR3 loop spans 14 amino acids. The V end lost 1 base, the J end lost 4 bases, and 7 bases lay between the germline ends. Here the CDR3 reads CASSEVGFTGELFF. The CDR3 region has the DNA TGTGCCAGCAGTGAAGTGGGTTTCACCGGGGAGCTGTTTTTT.

The chain is built from TRBV30 and TRBJ1-1; unclear D gene. V was shortened by 3 bases and J by 4 bases, with 21 bases between the two germline ends. The length of the CDR3 is 16 residues. In germline, CDR1 is GTSNPN, CDR2 SVGIG (reference sequence). CDR3 nucleotides: TGTGCCTGGAGGAGGTCGGTCGGAGCCTTTGGCACTGAAGCTTTCTTT. This translates into CAWRRSVGAFGTEAFF.

This clonotype was recorded once. The gene calls are TRBV2 and TRBJ1-4; perhaps TRBD1 as D (5 bases). Germline values: CDR1 SNHLY, CDR2 FYNNEI. V was shortened by 6 bases and J by 0 bases, with 14 bases between the two germline ends. The CDR3 covers 16 residues. The CDR3 DNA is TGTGCCAGCAGCGTGTACGGGGGATCAACTAATGAAAAACTGTTTTTT. As protein: CASSVYGGSTNEKLFF.

Ten or more counts support this clonotype. The rearrangement joins TRBV12-3 or TRBV12-4 to TRBJ1-3; unclear D gene. The CDR3 loop spans 15 amino acids. V lost 3 bases and J lost 4, with 13 bases in between. The CDR3 region is CASSFPGPRGNTIYF. For the CDR3, the DNA is TGTGCCAGCAGTTTCCCGGGCCCCAGAGGAAACACCATATATTTT.